Below, 30 T cell receptor beta chains from the same sample are listed, as sequenced in a study of cytomegalovirus exposure and HLA in healthy donors. 13 Jbeta primers and 60 Vbeta primers were used for the PCR. Clones were sequenced by immunoSEQ multiplex PCR, and TCRdb holds only the in-frame ones, with some missing. The sample has approximately 110,000 clones. The sample taken for sequencing was PBMCs. The receptors come from a man between 18 and 29 years old in good health and CMV-seronegative.

The chain couples TRBV9 to TRBJ2-7; TRBD1 aligns across 9 bases. This CDR3 has 13 amino acids. Germline V gives CDR1 SGDLS, CDR2 YYNGEE. The V segment lost 1 base and the J segment 7 bases; nucleotides outside the gene matches: 3. CDR3 protein: CASSVQTGGEQYF. For the CDR3, the DNA is TGTGCCAGCAGCGTACAGACAGGGGGAGAGCAGTACTTC.

J is TRBJ2-1 and V is TRBV5-1; 10 positions match TRBD2. V was clipped by 4 bases and J by 4 bases; unmatched bases: 5. Germline CDR1 SGHRS, CDR2 YFSETQ. The CDR3 runs to 15 residues. For the CDR3, the DNA is TGCGCCAGCAGCCTACTAGCGGGGACTTACAATGAGCAGTTCTTC. It is translated as CASSLLAGTYNEQFF.

The J gene is TRBJ2-7, the V gene TRBV7-8; possibly TRBD1 for D (5 bases). The germline V and J ends were trimmed by 0 bases and 5 bases, with 11 bases remaining between them. The CDR3 is 14 residues long. Germline V gene data show CDR1 as SGHVS and CDR2 as FQNEAQ. Written as DNA, the CDR3 is TGTGCCAGCAGCTTAGCGGGTTGGGGCAACGAGCAGTACTTC. It encodes CASSLAGWGNEQYF.

The V gene is TRBV6-5, the J gene TRBJ1-1; D perhaps matches TRBD1 (6 bases). Trimming took off 5 bases at V and 6 bases at J, with 7 bases between the two ends. The V gene's germline CDR1 is MNHEY and CDR2 SVGAGI. CDR3 length equals 11 residues. The DNA of the CDR3 is TGTGCCAGCAGTACAGGGTCTGAAGCTTTCTTT. Translation: CASSTGSEAFF.

The chain links TRBV6-6 to TRBJ2-2; 11 nucleotides align to TRBD1. Germline V gene lookup returns CDR1 MNHNY and CDR2 SVGAGI (reference sequence). J lost 5 bases, V lost 6 bases, and 5 bases had no gene match. CDR3 size: 15 residues. This CDR3 is CASSTGTGGTGELFF. The DNA of the CDR3 is TGTGCCAGCAGCACTGGGACAGGGGGAACCGGGGAGCTGTTTTTT.

The CDR3 loop reads CASSQFSAGDNSPLHF. CDR3 DNA: TGCGCCAGCAGCCAATTCTCCGCAGGGGATAATTCACCCCTCCACTTT. The gene calls are TRBV4-1 and TRBJ1-6, with TRBD1 as a possible D gene (6 bases). Germline CDR1 reads MGHRA; CDR2 reads YSYEKL. The CDR3 spans 16 residues. With 2 bases removed from V and 5 bases from J, the gap between germline ends came to 13 bases.

This chain joins TRBV10-2 and TRBJ2-7, with 8 bases fitting TRBD2. Trimming removed 0 bases from V and 3 bases from J; junction bases left unmatched: 10. This CDR3 is built from 17 residues. CDR1 and CDR2 from the germline V gene are WSHSY and SAAADI. The CDR3 region has the DNA TGCGCCAGCAGTGAGTCTTTCGGGGGGCGGGGGGTCTACGAGCAGTACTTC. Amino acids: CASSESFGGRGVYEQYF.

By frequency, this clone registers medium-sized. This rearrangement joins TRBV6-4 to TRBJ2-1, with 7 bases that match TRBD2. Trimming removed 0 bases from V and 7 bases from J; junction bases left unmatched: 6. The CDR3 has 15 amino acids. Germline V gene lookup returns CDR1 MRHNA and CDR2 SNTAGT. The CDR3 DNA reads TGTGCCAGCAGTGACTCGGCGGGAGCTTTAAATGAGCAGTTCTTC. Translation: CASSDSAGALNEQFF.

The J gene is TRBJ2-5, the V gene TRBV18; 7 bases fit TRBD1. The CDR3 length is 14 residues. The J segment lost 4 bases and the V segment lost 3 bases, leaving 5 bases of the junction unmatched. The V gene's germline CDR1 is KGHSH and CDR2 LQKENI. CDR3 in amino acids: CASSPLTGTETQYF. CDR3 bases: TGTGCCAGCTCACCCCTGACAGGGACAGAGACCCAGTACTTC.

The chain is built from TRBV6-1 and TRBJ2-7, with 7 bases matching TRBD1. Germline CDR1 is MNHNS and CDR2 is SASEGT. The CDR3 is made up of 16 amino acids. After removal of 3 bases from V and 4 bases from J, the junction contained 12 bases not matched to a gene. The CDR3 reads CASSEGTGQGVYEQYF. The CDR3 DNA reads as TGTGCCAGCAGTGAGGGGACCGGCCAGGGGGTTTACGAGCAGTACTTC.

This chain joins TRBV25-1 and TRBJ2-1, with 10 positions matching TRBD2. CDR1 MGHDK and CDR2 SYGVNS come from the germline V gene. Losses at the gene ends were 2 bases for V and 1 base for J; bases not matched to a gene: 2. The CDR3 is made up of 16 amino acids. The CDR3 reads CASSETSGASYNEQFF. The CDR3 DNA reads TGTGCCAGCAGTGAAACTAGCGGGGCTTCCTACAATGAGCAGTTCTTC.

The chain recombines TRBV28 with TRBJ2-6, with 8 bases lining up with TRBD1. This CDR3 has 17 residues. Germline assignment: CDR1 MDHEN and CDR2 SYDVKM. V shed 2 bases and J 3 bases; nucleotides not matched to a gene: 6. CDR3 coding DNA: TGTGCCAGCAGTTTAGCGACAGGGGTATATGGGGCCAACGTCCTGACTTTC. This translates into CASSLATGVYGANVLTF.

The chain joins TRBV5-6 to TRBJ2-3; 9 bases are a match to TRBD1. CDR1 and CDR2 (germline): SGHDT, YYEEEE. Trimming removed 2 bases from V and 7 bases from J; junction bases left unmatched: 11. This CDR3 contains 16 residues. CDR3 amino acids: CASSFNRGQGGNTQYF. CDR3 sequence (DNA): TGTGCCAGCAGCTTTAACAGGGGGCAAGGTGGGAATACGCAGTATTTT.

The rearrangement uses TRBV18 and TRBJ1-2; D is unclear. Looked up from germline, CDR1 is KGHSH and CDR2 is LQKENI. The ends were cut back, 2 bases at V and 5 bases at J, with 12 bases in the middle. CDR3 length equals 14 residues. For the CDR3, the DNA is TGTGCCAGCTCACCAGAGGGCGCGAGGTATGGCTACACCTTC. Its translation is CASSPEGARYGYTF.

The V call is TRBV7-3, the J call TRBJ2-1; D is perhaps TRBD1 (6 bases). The V end was cut by 3 bases, the J end by 7 bases, with 19 bases between. This CDR3 comprises 16 residues. The V gene's germline CDR1 is SGHTA and CDR2 FQGTGA. The CDR3 region is CASSFRPGALGNEQFF. The CDR3 DNA sequence: TGTGCCAGCAGCTTTCGCCCAGGGGCCTTAGGGAATGAGCAGTTCTTC.

The rearrangement links TRBV2 to TRBJ1-1; no reliable D call. Germline CDR1 SNHLY, CDR2 FYNNEI. This CDR3 comprises 11 residues. Between the trimmed V and J ends, which lost 8 bases and 4 bases, there was a span of 8 bases. The CDR3 loop is CASHGGTEAFF. DNA for the CDR3: TGTGCCAGCCACGGCGGCACTGAAGCTTTCTTT.

This chain uses TRBV19 with TRBJ2-1, with D perhaps matching TRBD2 (6 bases). The CDR3 has 16 amino acids. With 3 bases removed from V and 7 bases from J, the gap between germline ends came to 19 bases. Germline loops: CDR1 LNHDA, CDR2 SQIVND (reference sequence). CDR3 loop: CASSIMGRGGNNEQFF. For the CDR3, the DNA is TGTGCCAGTAGTATTATGGGTCGGGGAGGTAATAATGAGCAGTTCTTC.

This sequence joins TRBV9 and TRBJ2-3, with 10 nucleotides matching TRBD2. The CDR3 consists of 16 residues. CDR1 is SGDLS and CDR2 is YYNGEE in the germline V gene. V was clipped by 2 bases and J by 2 bases; unmatched bases: 5. CDR3 in amino acids: CASSVTSGIDTDTQYF. The CDR3 DNA reads as TGTGCCAGCAGCGTCACTAGCGGGATTGACACAGATACGCAGTATTTT.

The chain combines TRBV30 with TRBJ2-7; 12 bases align to TRBD2. The germline CDR1 and CDR2 sequences are GTSNPN and SVGIG (reference sequence). The ends lost 4 bases at V and 6 bases at J; junction bases unmatched: 7. The CDR3 spans 14 residues. This chain's CDR3 is CAWTPGLAGSEQYF. Here the CDR3 DNA reads TGTGCCTGGACGCCGGGACTAGCGGGTTCCGAGCAGTACTTC.

The rearrangement uses TRBV6-5 and TRBJ1-6, with D tentatively TRBD1 (6 bases). V was pared by 5 bases and J by 13 bases, with 21 bases between. The CDR3 sequence is 15 residues long. CDR1 MNHEY and CDR2 SVGAGI come from the germline V gene. CDR3 sequence (DNA): TGTGCCAGCAGTCAACTACGCTTGGGGGCACGGCCCCTCCACTTT. It yields the protein CASSQLRLGARPLHF.

This chain connects TRBV5-1 to TRBJ2-3; 10 bases match TRBD2. Per the germline V gene, CDR1 is SGHRS and CDR2 is YFSETQ. Losses at the gene ends were 5 bases for V and 2 bases for J; bases not matched to a gene: 5. CDR3 length: 15 amino acids. The CDR3 coding sequence is TGCGCCAGCAGACTTACTAGCGGGAACACAGATACGCAGTATTTT. It encodes CASRLTSGNTDTQYF.

V is TRBV5-1 and J is TRBJ2-1; D not resolved. The CDR3 runs 12 residues. Looked up from germline, CDR1 is SGHRS and CDR2 is YFSETQ. Trimming removed 0 bases at V and 7 bases at J, with 5 bases between. CDR3 loop: CASSLVANEQFF. The CDR3 nucleotides read TGCGCCAGCAGCTTGGTCGCGAATGAGCAGTTCTTC.

The chain couples TRBV18 to TRBJ2-7, with 8 bases identical to TRBD1. CDR3 length: 15 residues. V lost 3 bases to trimming and J lost 6 bases; unmatched junction nucleotides: 10. Germline V CDR1 and CDR2: KGHSH, LQKENI. The CDR3 loop reads CASSPNPGQAGEQYF. DNA of the CDR3: TGTGCCAGCTCACCCAACCCGGGACAGGCGGGCGAGCAGTACTTC.

The V and J genes are TRBV9 and TRBJ2-2; 7 bases line up with TRBD2. This CDR3 comprises 14 residues. Trimming cost V 0 bases and J 5 bases; bases outside gene matches: 1. CDR1 is SGDLS and CDR2 is YYNGEE in the germline V gene. CDR3 sequence reads: CASSVVGGTGELFF. Here the CDR3 DNA reads TGTGCCAGCAGCGTAGTCGGGGGGACCGGGGAGCTGTTTTTT.

The genes are TRBV6-5 and TRBJ1-4; 8 nucleotides agree with TRBD1. Losses at the gene ends were 2 bases for V and 7 bases for J; bases not matched to a gene: 6. The CDR3 is 15 residues long. Germline CDR1 is MNHEY and CDR2 is SVGAGI. The DNA for the CDR3 is TGTGCCAGCAGTTACGATTGGGACAGGTCTGAAAAACTGTTTTTT. Residues: CASSYDWDRSEKLFF.

The chain employs TRBV5-1 and TRBJ2-7, with 10 nucleotides matching TRBD2. Germline CDR1 reads SGHRS; CDR2 reads YFSETQ. V was clipped by 0 bases and J by 3 bases; unmatched bases: 21. CDR3 length: 21 amino acids. Written as DNA, the CDR3 is TGCGCCAGCAGCTTGGCCCCCCAAGTTAGCGGGGGGCGCCAAACCTACTACGAGCAGTACTTC. This sequence encodes CASSLAPQVSGGRQTYYEQYF.

The rearrangement uses TRBV4-1 and TRBJ2-7; unclear D gene. CDR1 is MGHRA and CDR2 is YSYEKL in the germline V gene. Trimming pared 4 bases from V and 0 bases from J, leaving 16 bases between. CDR3 length equals 16 residues. CDR3 sequence (DNA): TGCGCCAGCAGCCGATTTGGCCAGGCTAACTCCTACGAGCAGTACTTC. Translating gives CASSRFGQANSYEQYF.

V usage is TRBV19 and J usage is TRBJ2-7; TRBD1 agrees at 7 bases. V dropped 5 bases and J dropped 2; count of bases not matched to a gene: 12. The CDR3 loop spans 16 amino acids. Per germline, CDR1 LNHDA and CDR2 SQIVND (reference sequence). The CDR3 region is CASSSLTGTPPYEQYF. CDR3 DNA sequence: TGTGCCAGTAGTTCCTTGACAGGGACACCCCCCTACGAGCAGTACTTC.

This chain uses TRBV6-1 with TRBJ2-3; 7 nucleotides align to TRBD2. V shed 0 bases and J 0 bases; nucleotides not matched to a gene: 6. Germline lookup yields CDR1 MNHNS and CDR2 SASEGT. The CDR3 contains 17 residues. CDR3 in amino acids: CASSEADGGSSTDTQYF. CDR3 nucleotides: TGTGCCAGCAGTGAAGCGGACGGCGGGAGTAGCACAGATACGCAGTATTTT.

The genes are TRBV5-6 and TRBJ2-2; tentatively, D is TRBD2 (5 bases). Between the trimmed V and J ends, which lost 1 base and 3 bases, there was a span of 10 bases. The CDR3 is 15 amino acids. The germline gives CDR1 SGHDT, CDR2 YYEEEE. As DNA, the CDR3 is TGTGCCAGCAGCTTGTTAGTAGCGTACACCGGGGAGCTGTTTTTT. It is translated as CASSLLVAYTGELFF.